Each of the 19 T cell receptor beta chains below was sequenced from the same sample in a study of T cell responses to AZD1222 COVID-19 vaccine. Libraries were prepared by immunoSEQ multiplex PCR; TCRdb keeps only in-frame clonotypes and omits some of them. The sample includes around 72,000 clones, roughly 91% of them seen just once. The source was peripheral blood, collected on day 0 of AZD1222 vaccination. The receptors shown here come from an adult in good health.

V is TRBV4-1 and J is TRBJ2-7, with a possible D match to TRBD1 (8 bases). Trimming left V 3 bases short and J 2 bases short, with 20 bases between. Germline V gene data show CDR1 as MGHRA and CDR2 as YSYEKL. This CDR3 contains 17 residues. CDR3 sequence reads: CASSQRVTGGAPYEQYF. In DNA, the CDR3 is TGCGCCAGCAGCCAGCGCGTTACAGGGGGGGCTCCCTACGAGCAGTACTTC.

CDR3 DNA sequence: TGTGCCACCAGCAGAGGGTCGGGGGGACGAACAGATACGCAGTATTTT. Translation gives CATSRGSGGRTDTQYF. The chain couples TRBV15 to TRBJ2-3, with 7 bases that match TRBD2. Looked up from germline, CDR1 is LNHNV and CDR2 is YYDKDF (reference sequence). The CDR3 consists of 16 residues. J was trimmed by 3 bases and V by 1 base; bases with no gene match: 7.

This chain uses TRBV2 with TRBJ2-6; D is possibly TRBD2 (6 bases). Germline CDR1 is SNHLY and CDR2 is FYNNEI. CDR3 length: 13 amino acids. Trimming removed 7 bases from V and 4 bases from J, with 8 bases in between. CDR3 protein: CASTREGANVLTF. The CDR3 nucleotides read TGTGCCAGCACCCGGGAGGGGGCCAACGTCCTGACTTTC.

In nucleotides, the CDR3 is TGTGCCAGCAGCTTAGTCGTGGTGGGCACTGAAGCTTTCTTT. This codes for CASSLVVVGTEAFF. This chain joins TRBV7-2 and TRBJ1-1; unclear D gene. Trimming removed 1 base at V and 4 bases at J, with 10 bases between. The CDR3 length is 14 residues. The germline V gene has CDR1 SGHTA and CDR2 FQGNSA. Supplemented by reference TRBV7-2 and TRBJ1-1, the full variable domain reads GAGVSQSPSNKVTEKGKDVELRCDPISGHTALYWYRQSLGQGLEFLIYFQGNSAPDKSGLPSDRFSAERTGGSVSTLTIQRTQQEDSAVYLCASSLVVVGTEAFFGQGTRLTVV.

The J gene is TRBJ2-1, the V gene TRBV28; 9 nucleotides line up with TRBD2. The CDR3 totals 17 residues. Germline CDR1 MDHEN, CDR2 SYDVKM. The V and J ends lost 0 bases and 7 bases, in that order; junction bases with no gene match: 10. The CDR3 sequence is CASSLWVGTSMRNEQFF. The CDR3 DNA sequence: TGTGCCAGCAGTTTATGGGTGGGGACTAGCATGAGGAATGAGCAGTTCTTC.

The rearrangement uses TRBV30 and TRBJ1-2, with no clear D. Between the trimmed V and J ends, which lost 1 base and 4 bases, there was a span of 10 bases. From germline, CDR1 is GTSNPN and CDR2 SVGIG (reference sequence). The length of the CDR3 is 13 residues. Written as DNA, the CDR3 is TGTGCCTGGAGTGGGCCCCTTGTCTATGGCTACACCTTC. Its translation: CAWSGPLVYGYTF.

V is TRBV18 and J is TRBJ1-2; TRBD1 aligns across 7 bases. The CDR3 totals 14 residues. Germline values: CDR1 KGHSH, CDR2 LQKENI. The J segment lost 4 bases and the V segment lost 3 bases, leaving 5 bases of the junction unmatched. CDR3 loop: CASSPQGETYGYTF. In DNA, the CDR3 is TGTGCCAGCTCACCCCAGGGGGAAACCTATGGCTACACCTTC.

The J gene is TRBJ1-6, the V gene TRBV13, with 7 nucleotides matching TRBD1. V dropped 5 bases and J dropped 7; count of bases not matched to a gene: 5. Germline V gives CDR1 PRHDT, CDR2 FYEKMQ (reference sequence). The CDR3 loop spans 14 amino acids. CDR3 in DNA: TGTGCCAGCAGCGTACCGGGACAGAATTCACCCCTCCACTTT. Translating gives CASSVPGQNSPLHF.

The genes are TRBV5-6 and TRBJ1-1; possible D gene TRBD1, 6 bases. V was shortened by 3 bases and J by 1 base, with 13 bases between the two germline ends. The germline V gene has CDR1 SGHDT and CDR2 YYEEEE. CDR3 length: 15 residues. Here the CDR3 reads CASSWRGAPNTEAFF. In DNA, the CDR3 is TGTGCCAGCAGCTGGAGGGGGGCCCCGAACACTGAAGCTTTCTTT.

This chain links TRBV5-4 with TRBJ1-2; D remains unclear. V lost 6 bases, J lost 2 bases, and 14 bases lay in between. The CDR3 is 14 amino acids. The germline V gene encodes CDR1 SGHNT and CDR2 YYREEE (reference sequence). The CDR3 sequence: CASTLPSRNYGYTF. The CDR3 region has the DNA TGTGCCAGCACTCTCCCTAGTCGGAACTATGGCTACACCTTC. Combining the CDR3 with reference TRBV5-4 and TRBJ1-2 gives the whole variable domain ETGVTQSPTHLIKTRGQQVTLRCSSQSGHNTVSWYQQALGQGPQFIFQYYREEENGRGNFPPRFSGLQFPNYSSELNVNALELDDSALYLCASTLPSRNYGYTFGSGTRLTVV.

The chain links TRBV6-1 to TRBJ1-2; tentative D call: TRBD1 (5 bases). V was shortened by 0 bases and J by 2 bases, with 13 bases between the two germline ends. This CDR3 comprises 16 residues. Per germline, CDR1 MNHNS and CDR2 SASEGT. The CDR3 loop is CASSEAGRLPNYGYTF. The CDR3 region has the DNA TGTGCCAGCAGTGAAGCGGGGCGCCTACCCAACTATGGCTACACCTTC.

The rearrangement joins TRBV19 to TRBJ1-2, with a tentative D call TRBD1 (6 bases). V lost 6 bases, J lost 5 bases, and 16 bases lay in between. Per germline, CDR1 LNHDA and CDR2 SQIVND (reference sequence). CDR3 length: 14 amino acids. The CDR3 here is CASRDGTRVYGYTF. The CDR3 DNA is TGTGCCAGTAGGGACGGGACAAGAGTGTATGGCTACACCTTC.

This chain uses TRBV6-4 with TRBJ2-2; D is uncertain. Looked up from germline, CDR1 is MRHNA and CDR2 is SNTAGT. V was shortened by 2 bases and J by 2 bases, with 3 bases between the two germline ends. This CDR3 has 13 residues. The CDR3 loop reads CASSDKNTGELFF. The CDR3 DNA reads TGTGCCAGCAGTGACAAAAACACCGGGGAGCTGTTTTTT.

V gene TRBV5-1 combines with J gene TRBJ2-7; 11 nucleotides line up with TRBD1. Trimming cost V 4 bases and J 5 bases; bases outside gene matches: 5. The CDR3 runs to 14 residues. The germline CDR1 and CDR2 sequences are SGHRS and YFSETQ. CDR3 bases: TGCGCCAGCAGCGCGGGACAGGGGGGCAACGAGCAGTACTTC. Its protein product is CASSAGQGGNEQYF. Looking up the rest from reference TRBV5-1 and TRBJ2-7 gives the full variable domain: KAGVTQTPRYLIKTRGQQVTLSCSPISGHRSVSWYQQTPGQGLQFLFEYFSETQRNKGNFPGRFSGRQFSNSRSEMNVSTLELGDSALYLCASSAGQGGNEQYFGPGTRLTVT.

The gene calls are TRBV2 and TRBJ2-2; weak D call: TRBD2 (6 bases). The ends were cut back, 9 bases at V and 5 bases at J, with 13 bases in the middle. The CDR3 is made up of 13 amino acids. Germline-derived CDR1 and CDR2 are SNHLY and FYNNEI. CDR3 sequence (DNA): TGTGCCAGTAGGGCGGGGAGAACCGGGGAGCTGTTTTTT. This sequence encodes CASRAGRTGELFF.

This clone occurred once. V gene TRBV19 combines with J gene TRBJ1-1; the match to TRBD1 covers 7 bases. The CDR3 spans 14 residues. Germline V lookup: CDR1 LNHDA, CDR2 SQIVND (reference sequence). V shed 5 bases, J shed 5 bases, and the junction held 8 bases outside the gene matches. The CDR3: CASSVTGVGTEAFF. The CDR3, as DNA: TGTGCCAGTAGTGTTACAGGGGTGGGGACTGAAGCTTTCTTT.

The chain couples TRBV6-1 to TRBJ2-3, with 9 bases that match TRBD1. The CDR3 length is 14 residues. Germline CDR1 and CDR2: MNHNS and SASEGT. Trimming took 3 bases from V and 4 from J; bases not matched to a gene: 2. The CDR3 nucleotides are TGTGCCAGCAGTGAGGGACAGGGACCAGATACGCAGTATTTT. Protein product: CASSEGQGPDTQYF.

The chain employs TRBV11-3 and TRBJ2-2; D not certain. In germline, CDR1 is SGHNT, CDR2 YENEEA. V was trimmed by 2 bases and J by 6 bases, leaving 7 bases between them. This CDR3 region has 13 residues. Written as DNA, the CDR3 is TGTGCCAGCAGCTTATCGTTTGCCGGGGAGCTGTTTTTT. Its protein is CASSLSFAGELFF.

V usage is TRBV6-5 and J usage is TRBJ1-1; 7 nucleotides match TRBD1. V was clipped by 6 bases and J by 0 bases; unmatched bases: 1. Germline V gives CDR1 MNHEY, CDR2 SVGAGI. There are 13 residues in the CDR3. This CDR3 is CASRQGLNTEAFF. CDR3 nucleotides: TGTGCCAGCAGACAGGGGTTGAACACTGAAGCTTTCTTT.